These T cell receptor beta chains were read from a single sample in a study of cytomegalovirus exposure and HLA in healthy donors. Sequencing used immunoSEQ multiplex PCR; TCRdb keeps in-frame clones, though not all of them. The sample comprises about 110,000 clones, 60% to 75% of which are singletons, and roughly 8% rests with the top ten. Sequenced sample: PBMCs. The receptors were gathered from a man aged 30-40 years in good health and CMV-seronegative. Both conserved end residues are part of each CDR3. The order of the fields is clone size, V gene, D gene, J gene, CDR3 DNA, CDR3 protein. A D gene is named only where the DNA matches it firmly. Clone size is not always given. Where it is, it says once, few, many or a class for expanded clones.

abundance: -
v_gene: TRBV2
d_gene: -
j_gene: TRBJ2-5
CDR3nt: TGTGCCAGCAGTACGGACACGCCGCGAGAGACCCAGTACTTC
CDR3aa: CASSTDTPRETQYF

abundance: -
v_gene: TRBV29-1
d_gene: TRBD2
j_gene: TRBJ2-5
CDR3nt: TGCAGCGCCTGGGGTGAGGCTAGCGGGAGTGAGACCCAGTACTTC
CDR3aa: CSAWGEASGSETQYF

abundance: -
v_gene: TRBV19
d_gene: TRBD2
j_gene: TRBJ2-2
CDR3nt: TGTGCCAGTAGTATCCCCGGGGGGGCCGGGGAGCTGTTTTTT
CDR3aa: CASSIPGGAGELFF

abundance: -
v_gene: TRBV30
d_gene: -
j_gene: TRBJ1-5
CDR3nt: TGTGCCTGGAGTGTAAATATGGCGGCAGCCAAGCATTTT
CDR3aa: CAWSVNMAAAKHF

abundance: many
v_gene: TRBV6-1
d_gene: TRBD1
j_gene: TRBJ1-2
CDR3nt: TGTGCCACTTCTACAGGGGTGAGCTACACCTTC
CDR3aa: CATSTGVSYTF

abundance: -
v_gene: TRBV6-1
d_gene: TRBD2
j_gene: TRBJ2-7
CDR3nt: TGTGCCAGCAGCGGGGGGGCCTTGTACGAGCAGTACTTC
CDR3aa: CASSGGALYEQYF

abundance: -
v_gene: TRBV11-2
d_gene: TRBD2
j_gene: TRBJ2-7
CDR3nt: TGTGCCAGCAGCTTAGATCGGGGACTAGCGCTCCACGAGCAGTACTTC
CDR3aa: CASSLDRGLALHEQYF

abundance: -
v_gene: TRBV7-9
d_gene: -
j_gene: TRBJ1-2
CDR3nt: TGTGCCAGCAGCTTAGCCGGGGTCCTCTATGGCTACACCTTC
CDR3aa: CASSLAGVLYGYTF

abundance: -
v_gene: TRBV5-1
d_gene: -
j_gene: TRBJ2-7
CDR3nt: TGCGCCAGCAGCGGTGCAGGGTCCCAGAAGGGGTACGAGCAGTACTTC
CDR3aa: CASSGAGSQKGYEQYF

abundance: few
v_gene: TRBV18
d_gene: TRBD1
j_gene: TRBJ2-3
CDR3nt: TGTGCCAGCTCACGAATGGACAGGGGGACAGAAGATACGCAGTATTTT
CDR3aa: CASSRMDRGTEDTQYF

abundance: -
v_gene: TRBV2
d_gene: -
j_gene: TRBJ2-7
CDR3nt: TGTGCCAGCGGTCGGTCCTACGAGCAGTACTTC
CDR3aa: CASGRSYEQYF

abundance: -
v_gene: TRBV30
d_gene: TRBD1
j_gene: TRBJ2-7
CDR3nt: TGTGCCTGGAGTCTCACCGGGACAGGGGGCCGCGAGCAGTACTTC
CDR3aa: CAWSLTGTGGREQYF

abundance: -
v_gene: TRBV5-5
d_gene: -
j_gene: TRBJ2-3
CDR3nt: TGTGCCAGCAGCCTCCGGGACTGGCTCACAGATACGCAGTATTTT
CDR3aa: CASSLRDWLTDTQYF

abundance: once
v_gene: TRBV5-1
d_gene: TRBD1
j_gene: TRBJ1-6
CDR3nt: TGCGCCAGCAGCGTAGACGGGACAGGGTTTAATTCACCCCTCCACTTT
CDR3aa: CASSVDGTGFNSPLHF

abundance: few
v_gene: TRBV4-1
d_gene: TRBD1
j_gene: TRBJ1-4
CDR3nt: TGCGCCAGCAGCCAAGCGAGGACAGGGGCTGGAAAACTGTTTTTT
CDR3aa: CASSQARTGAGKLFF

abundance: -
v_gene: TRBV4-1
d_gene: -
j_gene: TRBJ2-1
CDR3nt: TGCGCCAGCAGCCAGTCCGGACTGAGGGGGAATGAGCAGTTCTTC
CDR3aa: CASSQSGLRGNEQFF

abundance: -
v_gene: TRBV7-2
d_gene: -
j_gene: TRBJ1-4
CDR3nt: TGTGCCAGCAGCCAGATATCAACTAATGAAAAACTGTTTTTT
CDR3aa: CASSQISTNEKLFF

abundance: -
v_gene: TRBV7-2
d_gene: TRBD2
j_gene: TRBJ2-5
CDR3nt: TGTGCCAGCAGCGTTAGCGGGGGTGGCGAGACCCAGTACTTC
CDR3aa: CASSVSGGGETQYF

abundance: -
v_gene: TRBV5-1
d_gene: -
j_gene: TRBJ2-3
CDR3nt: TGCGCCAGCAGCCCCGACAGTCCTAGCACAGATACGCAGTATTTT
CDR3aa: CASSPDSPSTDTQYF

abundance: -
v_gene: TRBV30
d_gene: -
j_gene: TRBJ1-4
CDR3nt: TGTGCCTGGAGCAAAGACAGGAACGTTGAAAAACTGTTTTTT
CDR3aa: CAWSKDRNVEKLFF

abundance: -
v_gene: TRBV7-8
d_gene: TRBD2
j_gene: TRBJ2-1
CDR3nt: TGTGCCAGCCGAGCGGGGCAGTCCGACAATGAGCAGTTCTTC
CDR3aa: CASRAGQSDNEQFF

abundance: -
v_gene: TRBV27
d_gene: TRBD1
j_gene: TRBJ2-7
CDR3nt: TGTGCCAGCAGTTTATCAGGGACAGGGGAGGGCGAGCAGTACTTC
CDR3aa: CASSLSGTGEGEQYF

abundance: -
v_gene: TRBV5-1
d_gene: TRBD2
j_gene: TRBJ2-2
CDR3nt: TGCGCCAGCAGCTTGGCCGGGACTACCGACACCGGGGAGCTGTTTTTT
CDR3aa: CASSLAGTTDTGELFF

abundance: -
v_gene: TRBV30
d_gene: TRBD1
j_gene: TRBJ1-2
CDR3nt: TGTGCCTGGAGCCGGACAGGGTACTATGGCTACACCTTC
CDR3aa: CAWSRTGYYGYTF

abundance: few
v_gene: TRBV6-5
d_gene: -
j_gene: TRBJ1-4
CDR3nt: TGTGCCAGCAGCGGACAGTCAACTAATGAAAAACTGTTTTTT
CDR3aa: CASSGQSTNEKLFF

abundance: -
v_gene: TRBV6-1
d_gene: TRBD1
j_gene: TRBJ1-2
CDR3nt: TGTGCCAGCAGTGAGGACAGGGAAAACGGCTACACCTTC
CDR3aa: CASSEDRENGYTF

abundance: -
v_gene: TRBV27
d_gene: -
j_gene: TRBJ2-7
CDR3nt: TGTGCCAGCAGGGCCGCAGGGTCCCCCTACGAGCAGTACTTC
CDR3aa: CASRAAGSPYEQYF

abundance: -
v_gene: TRBV19
d_gene: TRBD2
j_gene: TRBJ2-3
CDR3nt: TGTGCCAGTAGTACCCCGGGACTACCGGATACGCAGTATTTT
CDR3aa: CASSTPGLPDTQYF

abundance: -
v_gene: TRBV27
d_gene: TRBD2
j_gene: TRBJ2-1
CDR3nt: TGTGCCAGCAGTTTAAGCATGAGGACTAGCGGGAGCCCCTACAATGAGCAGTTCTTC
CDR3aa: CASSLSMRTSGSPYNEQFF

abundance: -
v_gene: TRBV4-1
d_gene: -
j_gene: TRBJ1-1
CDR3nt: TGCGCCAGCAGCCAAGATTGGGGGGCTGAAGCTTTCTTT
CDR3aa: CASSQDWGAEAFF

abundance: -
v_gene: TRBV29-1
d_gene: TRBD1
j_gene: TRBJ1-1
CDR3nt: TGCAGCGCTTTGGGACAGTTGAACACTGAAGCTTTCTTT
CDR3aa: CSALGQLNTEAFF

abundance: -
v_gene: TRBV15
d_gene: -
j_gene: TRBJ2-5
CDR3nt: TGTGCCACCAGCGGACACCAAAGGGAGACCCAGTACTTC
CDR3aa: CATSGHQRETQYF

abundance: -
v_gene: TRBV5-1
d_gene: -
j_gene: TRBJ1-2
CDR3nt: TGCGCCAGCAGCTTGGTATCCCAGACTCTCTATGGCTACACCTTC
CDR3aa: CASSLVSQTLYGYTF

abundance: -
v_gene: TRBV5-1
d_gene: -
j_gene: TRBJ2-7
CDR3nt: TGCGCCAGCAGCTTGGGGTGGGAGAAGGACGAGCAGTACTTC
CDR3aa: CASSLGWEKDEQYF

abundance: -
v_gene: TRBV5-1
d_gene: TRBD2
j_gene: TRBJ2-3
CDR3nt: TGCGCCAGCAAGGTGCGGGGGTACGCGGATACGCAGTATTTT
CDR3aa: CASKVRGYADTQYF

abundance: few
v_gene: TRBV18
d_gene: TRBD1
j_gene: TRBJ1-4
CDR3nt: TGTGCCAGCTCACCTTCTCAGGGACAGGGTGCTAATGAAAAACTGTTTTTT
CDR3aa: CASSPSQGQGANEKLFF

abundance: -
v_gene: TRBV2
d_gene: -
j_gene: TRBJ2-2
CDR3nt: TGTGCCACCGGACGGGGATCGGACACCGGGGAGCTGTTTTTT
CDR3aa: CATGRGSDTGELFF

abundance: -
v_gene: TRBV27
d_gene: TRBD1
j_gene: TRBJ1-6
CDR3nt: TGTGCCAGCAGTTACCGGGACAGGAGATTTAATTCACCCCTCCACTTT
CDR3aa: CASSYRDRRFNSPLHF

abundance: -
v_gene: TRBV7-3
d_gene: TRBD1
j_gene: TRBJ1-1
CDR3nt: TGTGCCAGTCTACCGGGACAGGGCGTTTGGGCTGAAGCTTTCTTT
CDR3aa: CASLPGQGVWAEAFF

abundance: -
v_gene: TRBV16
d_gene: -
j_gene: TRBJ2-2
CDR3nt: TGTGCCAGCAGCCAAAACAGTGTCGGGGAGCTGTTTTTT
CDR3aa: CASSQNSVGELFF

abundance: -
v_gene: TRBV28
d_gene: TRBD1
j_gene: TRBJ1-1
CDR3nt: TGTGCCAGCAGTACAAACAGGGGCTCGCGTACTGAAGCTTTCTTT
CDR3aa: CASSTNRGSRTEAFF

abundance: -
v_gene: TRBV5-8
d_gene: -
j_gene: TRBJ2-7
CDR3nt: TGTGCCAGCAGCTTGGGTTCCGTTTACGAGCAGTACTTC
CDR3aa: CASSLGSVYEQYF

abundance: -
v_gene: TRBV10-2
d_gene: TRBD2
j_gene: TRBJ2-3
CDR3nt: TGCGCCAGCAGTGATTTGCGGGGGGCGGGCACAGATACGCAGTATTTT
CDR3aa: CASSDLRGAGTDTQYF

abundance: few
v_gene: TRBV5-1
d_gene: TRBD2
j_gene: TRBJ2-3
CDR3nt: TGCGCCAGCAGCTTGGTGGCGGGAGGACGCACAGATACGCAGTATTTT
CDR3aa: CASSLVAGGRTDTQYF

abundance: -
v_gene: TRBV2
d_gene: TRBD2
j_gene: TRBJ2-7
CDR3nt: TGTGCCAGCAGACCCGGGGGGGCCTACGAGCAGTACTTC
CDR3aa: CASRPGGAYEQYF

abundance: -
v_gene: TRBV15
d_gene: -
j_gene: TRBJ2-6
CDR3nt: TGTGCCACCAGCAGAGCCGGGTCCGGGGCCAACGTCCTGACTTTC
CDR3aa: CATSRAGSGANVLTF

abundance: -
v_gene: TRBV28
d_gene: TRBD2
j_gene: TRBJ2-5
CDR3nt: TGTGCCAGCTCTAGCGGGGGGGAAGAGACCCAGTACTTC
CDR3aa: CASSSGGEETQYF

abundance: -
v_gene: TRBV28
d_gene: TRBD1
j_gene: TRBJ1-4
CDR3nt: TGTGCCAGCGGGACAGGGCGGCAAAAACTGTTTTTT
CDR3aa: CASGTGRQKLFF

abundance: -
v_gene: TRBV30
d_gene: TRBD2
j_gene: TRBJ2-1
CDR3nt: TGTGCCTGGCGGACTAGCGGTGAGCAGTTCTTC
CDR3aa: CAWRTSGEQFF

abundance: few
v_gene: TRBV28
d_gene: -
j_gene: TRBJ2-7
CDR3nt: TGTGCCAGCAGTTTCGGGGGGCTCGACGAGCAGTACTTC
CDR3aa: CASSFGGLDEQYF

abundance: -
v_gene: TRBV30
d_gene: -
j_gene: TRBJ1-6
CDR3nt: TGTACCTGGAGTAAAGGGGGCTCCTATAATTCACCCCTCCACTTT
CDR3aa: CTWSKGGSYNSPLHF

abundance: -
v_gene: TRBV5-4
d_gene: TRBD1
j_gene: TRBJ2-7
CDR3nt: TGTGCCAGCAGCTTGGGGGGGACAGGGCACCACTCCGAGCAGTACTTC
CDR3aa: CASSLGGTGHHSEQYF

abundance: -
v_gene: TRBV7-6
d_gene: TRBD1
j_gene: TRBJ2-7
CDR3nt: TGTGCCAGCAGTCCAGACAGGGGACGGTACGAGCAGTACTTC
CDR3aa: CASSPDRGRYEQYF

abundance: -
v_gene: TRBV5-1
d_gene: -
j_gene: TRBJ2-5
CDR3nt: TGCGCCAGCAGCTCTGACAGACCTTACCAAGAGACCCAGTACTTC
CDR3aa: CASSSDRPYQETQYF

abundance: -
v_gene: TRBV9
d_gene: -
j_gene: TRBJ2-5
CDR3nt: TGTGCCAGCAGCGTAGCTGGGGGAGGACGAGAGACCCAGTACTTC
CDR3aa: CASSVAGGGRETQYF

abundance: once
v_gene: TRBV21-1
d_gene: -
j_gene: TRBJ2-6
CDR3nt: TGTGCCAGCAGCAAAGGTGACAGGGGAGAATCTGGGGCCAACGTCCTGACTTTC
CDR3aa: CASSKGDRGESGANVLTF

abundance: few
v_gene: TRBV5-4
d_gene: -
j_gene: TRBJ2-7
CDR3nt: TGTGCCAGCAGCTTCGGTGAGAACGAGCAGTACTTC
CDR3aa: CASSFGENEQYF

abundance: -
v_gene: TRBV28
d_gene: TRBD1
j_gene: TRBJ1-4
CDR3nt: TGTGCCAGCCAAGGTACCACAGGGGGAGGGAGTGAAAAACTGTTTTTT
CDR3aa: CASQGTTGGGSEKLFF

abundance: -
v_gene: TRBV19
d_gene: TRBD1
j_gene: TRBJ1-1
CDR3nt: TGTGCCAGTAGCCTAGGACAGGGCACTGAAGCTTTCTTT
CDR3aa: CASSLGQGTEAFF